One T cell receptor (beta chain) is described in this entry. The target antigen is unknown. Here immunoSEQ multiplex PCR was the method, and the copy in TCRdb shows in-frame clones only, minus some. The table lists roughly 14,000 clones, around 78% of them singletons. This entry is derived from a study of PD-1 blockade in classical Hodgkin lymphoma. General study points: The diversity seen at baseline in complete responders resembled that of newly diagnosed patients. TCR diversity rose significantly by C4D1 in CD4+ but not CD8+ cells.

After autologous stem cell transplantation all patients relapsed, and prior brentuximab vedotin exposure differed between cohorts. The study recorded best responses of complete response, partial response or progressive disease. The source material was peripheral blood mononuclear cells (PBMCs), sampled before the second cycle of nivolumab. This sequence originates from a human donor with classical Hodgkin lymphoma.

Here the CDR3 reads CASSFPQGDYGYTF. In DNA form, the CDR3 reads TGCGCCAGCAGTTTCCCACAGGGCGACTATGGCTACACCTTC. The chain has TRBV5-1 and TRBJ1-2; possibly TRBD1 for D (6 bases). V dropped 5 bases and J dropped 3 bases, with 14 bases sitting between them. Germline V gene data show CDR1 as SGHRS and CDR2 as YFSETQ. This CDR3 comprises 14 residues.